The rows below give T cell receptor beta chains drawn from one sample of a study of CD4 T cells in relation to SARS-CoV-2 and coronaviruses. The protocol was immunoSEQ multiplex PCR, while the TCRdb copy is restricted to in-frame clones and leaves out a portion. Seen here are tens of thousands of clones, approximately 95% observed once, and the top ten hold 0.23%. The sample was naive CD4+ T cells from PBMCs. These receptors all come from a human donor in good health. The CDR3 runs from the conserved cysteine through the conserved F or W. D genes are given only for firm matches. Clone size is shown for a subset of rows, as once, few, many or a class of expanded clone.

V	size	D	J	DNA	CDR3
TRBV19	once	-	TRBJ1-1	TGTGCCAGTCGGGCGCGGTTGAACACTGAAGCTTTCTTT	CASRARLNTEAFF
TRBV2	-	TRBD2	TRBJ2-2	TGTGCCAGCAACCCGGCGGGGGGGCCTTACGGGGAGCTGTTTTTT	CASNPAGGPYGELFF
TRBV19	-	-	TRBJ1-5	TGTGCCAGTACAAGCGTCCCGGCGGGGCCCCAGCATTTT	CASTSVPAGPQHF
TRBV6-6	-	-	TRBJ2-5	TGTGCCAGCAGTCAACGTCTAGGGGGGCAAGAGACCCAGTACTTC	CASSQRLGGQETQYF
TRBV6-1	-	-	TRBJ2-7	TGTGCCAGCAGTGAGGGGGCCACAGAGCAGTACTTC	CASSEGATEQYF
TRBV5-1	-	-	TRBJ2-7	TGCGCCAGCAGCGTCACCGGGACGAGAACCTACGAGCAGTACTTC	CASSVTGTRTYEQYF
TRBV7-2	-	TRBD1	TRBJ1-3	TGTGCCAGCAGCGTCTTACAGGGGGCTTCGGGAAACACCATATATTTT	CASSVLQGASGNTIYF
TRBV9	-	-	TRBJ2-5	TGTGCCAGCAGCGCGGACGGCGAGACCCAGTACTTC	CASSADGETQYF
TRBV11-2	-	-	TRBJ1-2	TGTGCCAGCAGCCCCCATGGGGCAGCTCTGTTTGGCTACACCTTC	CASSPHGAALFGYTF
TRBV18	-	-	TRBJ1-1	TGTGCCAGCTCACCGGGCAACATGAACACTGAAGCTTTCTTT	CASSPGNMNTEAFF
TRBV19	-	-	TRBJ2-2	TGTGCCAGTACCGACCGGCGAGGCACCCCGAACACCGGGGAGCTGTTTTTT	CASTDRRGTPNTGELFF
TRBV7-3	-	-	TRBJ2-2	TGTGCTAGCAGCTTAGAAAGGAACACCGGGGAGCTGTTTTTT	CASSLERNTGELFF
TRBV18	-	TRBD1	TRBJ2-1	TGTGCCAGCTCACCCGGGACAGGGACCTACAATGAGCAGTTCTTC	CASSPGTGTYNEQFF
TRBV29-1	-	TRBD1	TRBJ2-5	TGCAGCGCGCCTGGACAGGGGGCAGAGACCCAGTACTTC	CSAPGQGAETQYF
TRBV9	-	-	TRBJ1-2	TGTGCCAGCAGCGTAGCTACCGGGGCAGGGAGGTATGGCTACACCTTC	CASSVATGAGRYGYTF
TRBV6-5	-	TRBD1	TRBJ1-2	TGTGCCACCCAGACAGGGGGCAGTTATGGCTACACCTTC	CATQTGGSYGYTF
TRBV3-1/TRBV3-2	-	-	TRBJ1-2	TGTGCCAGCAGCCAAGCACAGGAGGTGTATGGCTACACCTTC	CASSQAQEVYGYTF
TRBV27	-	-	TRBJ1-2	TGTGCCAGCAGTTTACTGGTCGGCTATGGCTACACCTTC	CASSLLVGYGYTF
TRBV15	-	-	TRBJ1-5	TGTGCCACCAGCAGGGCTTTGGGGTCGGGGGTTTATAGCAATCAGCCCCAGCATTTT	CATSRALGSGVYSNQPQHF
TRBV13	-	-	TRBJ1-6	TGTGCCAGCAGCTTACTGAATTCACCCCTCCACTTT	CASSLLNSPLHF
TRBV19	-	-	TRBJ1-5	TGTGCCAGTACCTTGTTGGCGGATAGCAATCAGCCCCAGCATTTT	CASTLLADSNQPQHF
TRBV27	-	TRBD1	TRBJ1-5	TGTGCCAGCAGTTTATTAGGACAGGGGAGGGGAGGGAATCAGCCCCAGCATTTT	CASSLLGQGRGGNQPQHF
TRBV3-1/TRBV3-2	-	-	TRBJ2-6	TGTGCCAGCAGCCTAGACATCTCTGGGGCCAACGTCCTGACTTTC	CASSLDISGANVLTF
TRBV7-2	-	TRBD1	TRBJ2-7	TGTGCCAGCAGCGCACCGGGACAGGGGGCGAGTGAGCAGTACTTC	CASSAPGQGASEQYF
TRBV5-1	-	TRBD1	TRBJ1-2	TGCGCCAGCAGCTTGGAAGGGGACAGCCGGGGGTGCACCTTC	CASSLEGDSRGCTF
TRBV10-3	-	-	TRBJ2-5	TGTGCCATCAGTATTGGGGAGACCCAGTACTTC	CAISIGETQYF
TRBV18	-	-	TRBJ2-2	TGTGCCAGCACACCCTCGGCGCCGACCTCCGGGGAGCTGTTTTTT	CASTPSAPTSGELFF
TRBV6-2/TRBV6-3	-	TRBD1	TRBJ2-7	TGTGCCAGCAGCCTACGCCTCCAACTGACAGGGGGGGACTACGAGCAGTACTTC	CASSLRLQLTGGDYEQYF
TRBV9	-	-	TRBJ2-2	TGTGCCAGCAGCGTAGGTAGCTCCGGGGAGCTGTTTTTT	CASSVGSSGELFF
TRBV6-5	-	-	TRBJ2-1	TGTGCCAGCAGTTTAACATGGAGAAGCTCCTACAATGAGCAGTTCTTC	CASSLTWRSSYNEQFF
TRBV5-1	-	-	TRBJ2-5	TGCGCCAGCAGAAGGACGAGTACCCAACAAGAGACCCAGTACTTC	CASRRTSTQQETQYF
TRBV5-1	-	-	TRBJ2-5	TGCGCCAGCAGCTGGGACTTACCAGAGACCCAGTACTTC	CASSWDLPETQYF
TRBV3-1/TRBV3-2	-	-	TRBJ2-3	TGTGCCAGCAGCCATCCCCCCGGCGAGAGCACAGATACGCAGTATTTT	CASSHPPGESTDTQYF
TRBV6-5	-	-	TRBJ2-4	TGTGCCAGCAGAGCTATCGGACAGAGCGGACGGTACTTC	CASRAIGQSGRYF
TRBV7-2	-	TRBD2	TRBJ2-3	TGTGCCAGCAGGTTTAGCGGGACTGGCACAGATACGCAGTATTTT	CASRFSGTGTDTQYF
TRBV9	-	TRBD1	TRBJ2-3	TGTGCCAGCAGCGTAGTTGTGACAGGGGGAGCCGATACGCAGTATTTT	CASSVVVTGGADTQYF
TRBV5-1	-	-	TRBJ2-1	TGCGCCAGCAGCTTGGGAGGGGTAAATGAGCAGTTCTTC	CASSLGGVNEQFF
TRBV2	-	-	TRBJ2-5	TGTGCCAGCAGTGAAGGGGGTGAGGGGACCCAGTACTTC	CASSEGGEGTQYF
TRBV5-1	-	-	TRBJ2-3	TGCGCCAGCAGCTTTGGACGGGTTGAATGGCGGCTTCGCACAGATACGCAGTATTTT	CASSFGRVEWRLRTDTQYF
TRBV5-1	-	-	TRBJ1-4	TGCGCCAGCAGCTTGATGTCAGGGGATGAAAAACTGTTTTTT	CASSLMSGDEKLFF
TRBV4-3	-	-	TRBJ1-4	TGCGCCAGCAGCCATGTGGGGGGTACTAATGAAAAACTGTTTTTT	CASSHVGGTNEKLFF
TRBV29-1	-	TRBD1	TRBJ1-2	TGCAGCGTCGTATCCGGGACAGGGGTATATGGCTACACCTTC	CSVVSGTGVYGYTF
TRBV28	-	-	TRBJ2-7	TGTGCCAGCAAGGGCGCGGGCGCCTACGAGCAGTACTTC	CASKGAGAYEQYF
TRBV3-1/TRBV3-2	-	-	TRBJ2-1	TGTGCCAGCAGCCAAGTGGGACAAGTTTCAAGGGAGCAGTTCTTC	CASSQVGQVSREQFF
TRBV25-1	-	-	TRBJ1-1	TGTGCCAGCAGTGCCTTGGGGACCGAGGGAACTGAAGCTTTCTTT	CASSALGTEGTEAFF
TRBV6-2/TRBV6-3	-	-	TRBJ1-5	TGTGCCAGCAGCTTAGGGTTTTTGGAGCCCCAGCATTTT	CASSLGFLEPQHF
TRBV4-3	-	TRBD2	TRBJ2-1	TGCGCCAGCAGCTCTAGCGGGGGGGTGAATGAGCAGTTCTTC	CASSSSGGVNEQFF
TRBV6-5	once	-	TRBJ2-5	TGTGCCAGCACCACTGAGGGGGAGACCCAGTACTTC	CASTTEGETQYF
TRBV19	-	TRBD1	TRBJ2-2	TGTGCCAGTAGAGTACCGGGACAGAGTACCGGGGAGCTGTTTTTT	CASRVPGQSTGELFF
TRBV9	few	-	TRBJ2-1	TGTGCCAGCAGCGTAGGTGCATTCCCGAGGGACAATGAGCAGTTCTTC	CASSVGAFPRDNEQFF
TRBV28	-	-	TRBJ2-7	TGTGCCAGCAGTTTAGGCAGTCACTACGAGCAGTACTTC	CASSLGSHYEQYF
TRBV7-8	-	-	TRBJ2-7	TGTGCCAGCAGCTTAGGGGCAGGGGACTCCTACGAGCAGTACTTC	CASSLGAGDSYEQYF
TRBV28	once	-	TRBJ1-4	TGTGCCAGCAGGTCTGAAAAACTGTTTTTT	CASRSEKLFF
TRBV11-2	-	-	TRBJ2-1	TGTGCCAGCAGCCCGCGCTGGGGCGGTGAGCAGTTCTTC	CASSPRWGGEQFF
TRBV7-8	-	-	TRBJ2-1	TGTGCCAGCAGCCCAGACCCGGGACCTTCGTCTCTCGGCTCCTACAATGAGCAGTTCTTC	CASSPDPGPSSLGSYNEQFF
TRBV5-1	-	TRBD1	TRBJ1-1	TGCGCCAGCAGCTTTACAGGGGGCTCGAACACTGAAGCTTTCTTT	CASSFTGGSNTEAFF
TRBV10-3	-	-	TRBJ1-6	TGTGCCATGTTGCTTCCCCGGACTTCACCCCTCCACTTT	CAMLLPRTSPLHF
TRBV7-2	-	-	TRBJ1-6	TGTGCCAGCAGCTCGGGCCTTCCTGCGGATTCACCCCTCCACTTT	CASSSGLPADSPLHF
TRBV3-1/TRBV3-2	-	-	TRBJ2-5	TGTGCCAGCAGCCCAGGACAGTCGGCGGGCCAGGAGACCCAGTACTTC	CASSPGQSAGQETQYF
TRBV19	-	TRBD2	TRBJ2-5	TGTGCCAGTAGTGGGGGGGTCCAAGAGACCCAGTACTTC	CASSGGVQETQYF